This T cell receptor (beta chain) emerged from a study of cytomegalovirus exposure and HLA in healthy donors. The primer mix had 60 Vbeta and 13 Jbeta primers. Only in-frame clones appear in the TCRdb table, and some are missing; sequencing was by immunoSEQ multiplex PCR. In the table there are 100,000 to 120,000 clones, approximately 86% of which are singletons. Trimming shortened V by 3 bases and J by 3 bases, and 13 bases separated the two germline ends. This CDR3 comprises 15 residues. Germline V gene data show CDR1 as SGDLS and CDR2 as YYNGEE. This TCR derives from a man in his forties in good health and CMV-seronegative. The sequencing input was PBMCs. The chain links TRBV9 to TRBJ1-5; the D gene is possibly TRBD1 (6 bases). The CDR3 region has the DNA TGTGCCAGCAGCGGTACCGGGACACTCAATCAGCCCCAGCATTTT. Protein sequence: CASSGTGTLNQPQHF.